The rows below give T cell receptor beta chains drawn from one sample of a study of T cells after posttransplantation cyclophosphamide. Assay: immunoSEQ multiplex PCR; the TCRdb copy retains only in-frame clones and omits some. The sample contains 35,000 to 45,000 clones, none of them singletons. The sample consisted of PBMCs. The source of these receptors is a man aged 40-55 years in good health, CMV-negative, and a related stem cell transplant donor. CDR3s include the opening cysteine and the closing phenylalanine or tryptophan. D genes are given only for firm matches. For some rows the clone size is stated as once, few or many, or as a class when expanded; others skip it.

abundance: many; v_gene: TRBV7-8; d_gene: NA; j_gene: TRBJ1-4; CDR3aa: CASRRRGTTNEKLFF; CDR3nt: TGTGCCAGCAGACGTAGGGGAACAACTAATGAAAAACTGTTTTTT
abundance: NA; v_gene: TRBV7-2; d_gene: TRBD1; j_gene: TRBJ1-5; CDR3aa: CASSSRTGDQPQHF; CDR3nt: TGTGCCAGCAGCTCAAGGACAGGGGATCAGCCCCAGCATTTT
abundance: many; v_gene: TRBV5-6; d_gene: NA; j_gene: TRBJ2-1; CDR3aa: CASSTYGSYNEQFF; CDR3nt: TGTGCCAGCAGCACCTATGGCTCCTACAATGAGCAGTTCTTC
abundance: many; v_gene: TRBV5-1; d_gene: TRBD1; j_gene: TRBJ2-1; CDR3aa: CASSLMTGVTFF; CDR3nt: TGCGCCAGCAGCTTGATGACAGGGGTTACGTTCTTC
abundance: many; v_gene: TRBV4-2; d_gene: TRBD2; j_gene: TRBJ2-1; CDR3aa: CASSQDERGAYNEQFF; CDR3nt: TGTGCCAGCAGCCAAGATGAGCGGGGGGCCTACAATGAGCAGTTCTTC
abundance: many; v_gene: TRBV5-4; d_gene: NA; j_gene: TRBJ1-1; CDR3aa: CASSLGTANTEAFF; CDR3nt: TGTGCCAGCAGCTTGGGGACAGCGAACACTGAAGCTTTCTTT
abundance: NA; v_gene: TRBV19; d_gene: TRBD1; j_gene: TRBJ2-2; CDR3aa: CASTKYGMRGQGPPGELFF; CDR3nt: TGTGCCAGTACCAAATATGGGATGAGAGGACAGGGGCCCCCCGGGGAGCTGTTTTTT
abundance: many; v_gene: TRBV12-5; d_gene: TRBD1; j_gene: TRBJ2-1; CDR3aa: CASGLVPDGQGASDEQFF; CDR3nt: TGTGCTAGTGGTTTGGTACCGGATGGGCAGGGGGCTTCGGATGAGCAGTTCTTC
abundance: many; v_gene: TRBV4-1; d_gene: NA; j_gene: TRBJ1-1; CDR3aa: CASSQVGRMAEAFF; CDR3nt: TGCGCCAGCAGCCAAGTCGGTAGAATGGCTGAAGCTTTCTTT
abundance: many; v_gene: TRBV4-2; d_gene: NA; j_gene: TRBJ2-7; CDR3aa: CASSQDGAGWDYEQYF; CDR3nt: TGTGCCAGCAGCCAAGATGGGGCAGGGTGGGACTACGAGCAGTACTTC
abundance: many; v_gene: TRBV10-3; d_gene: NA; j_gene: TRBJ1-1; CDR3aa: CAISVGTTNTEAFF; CDR3nt: TGTGCCATCAGTGTTGGGACAACGAACACTGAAGCTTTCTTT
abundance: few; v_gene: TRBV13; d_gene: TRBD2; j_gene: TRBJ2-2; CDR3aa: CASSLVSSGRALGTGELFF; CDR3nt: TGTGCCAGCAGCTTAGTGTCTAGCGGGAGGGCCCTTGGCACCGGGGAGCTGTTTTTT
abundance: many; v_gene: TRBV7-9; d_gene: TRBD1; j_gene: TRBJ1-6; CDR3aa: CASSLARGTGHSPLHF; CDR3nt: TGTGCCAGCAGCTTAGCACGGGGGACAGGGCATTCACCCCTCCACTTT
abundance: few; v_gene: TRBV14; d_gene: NA; j_gene: TRBJ2-7; CDR3aa: CASSPQGISYEQYF; CDR3nt: TGTGCCAGCAGCCCACAGGGAATCTCGTACGAGCAGTACTTC
abundance: many; v_gene: TRBV19; d_gene: NA; j_gene: TRBJ1-5; CDR3aa: CASSNRNNQPQHF; CDR3nt: TGTGCCAGTAGTAACAGGAACAATCAGCCCCAGCATTTT
abundance: many; v_gene: TRBV11-2; d_gene: TRBD2; j_gene: TRBJ2-3; CDR3aa: CASSFSSSGIPDTQYF; CDR3nt: TGTGCCAGCAGCTTTAGCTCTAGCGGGATCCCAGATACGCAGTATTTT
abundance: many; v_gene: TRBV9; d_gene: NA; j_gene: TRBJ1-1; CDR3aa: CASSPEGVPNTEAFF; CDR3nt: TGTGCCAGCAGCCCCGAAGGGGTCCCGAACACTGAAGCTTTCTTT
abundance: many; v_gene: TRBV9; d_gene: TRBD2; j_gene: TRBJ2-1; CDR3aa: CASSVGWLADEFYSYNEQFF; CDR3nt: TGTGCCAGCAGCGTAGGGTGGCTAGCGGACGAATTTTACTCCTACAATGAGCAGTTCTTC
abundance: many; v_gene: TRBV18; d_gene: TRBD1; j_gene: TRBJ1-5; CDR3aa: CASSTDRAGNQPQHF; CDR3nt: TGTGCCAGCTCAACAGACAGGGCGGGCAATCAGCCCCAGCATTTT
abundance: many; v_gene: TRBV25-1; d_gene: NA; j_gene: TRBJ1-3; CDR3aa: CASSERGTDSGNTIYF; CDR3nt: TGTGCCAGCAGTGAACGCGGGACCGACTCTGGAAACACCATATATTTT
abundance: few; v_gene: TRBV5-1; d_gene: TRBD2; j_gene: TRBJ2-5; CDR3aa: CASSLSLAGVETQYF; CDR3nt: TGCGCCAGCAGCTTGTCTCTTGCGGGAGTAGAGACCCAGTACTTC
abundance: few; v_gene: TRBV7-9; d_gene: TRBD1; j_gene: TRBJ2-1; CDR3aa: CASSPGQGNDEQFF; CDR3nt: TGTGCCAGCAGCCCGGGACAGGGGAACGATGAGCAGTTCTTC
abundance: many; v_gene: TRBV6-5; d_gene: NA; j_gene: TRBJ1-4; CDR3aa: CASHPTAGTNEKLFF; CDR3nt: TGTGCCAGCCACCCCACGGCAGGAACTAATGAAAAACTGTTTTTT
abundance: few; v_gene: TRBV7-6; d_gene: TRBD1; j_gene: TRBJ2-1; CDR3aa: CASSLRAKGQGYNEQFF; CDR3nt: TGTGCCAGCAGCTTAAGAGCCAAGGGACAGGGATACAATGAGCAGTTCTTC
abundance: few; v_gene: TRBV18; d_gene: NA; j_gene: TRBJ2-5; CDR3aa: CASSPTAGQQETQYF; CDR3nt: TGTGCCAGCTCACCCACGGCCGGACAGCAAGAGACCCAGTACTTC
abundance: many; v_gene: TRBV9; d_gene: TRBD1; j_gene: TRBJ2-7; CDR3aa: CASSARDRGGYEQYF; CDR3nt: TGTGCCAGCAGCGCTCGGGACAGGGGTGGTTACGAGCAGTACTTC
abundance: many; v_gene: TRBV2; d_gene: TRBD1; j_gene: TRBJ1-2; CDR3aa: CASRDWTGEYGYTF; CDR3nt: TGTGCCAGCAGAGATTGGACAGGGGAGTATGGCTACACCTTC
abundance: many; v_gene: TRBV15; d_gene: NA; j_gene: TRBJ1-2; CDR3aa: CATSREAVAGAGYGYTF; CDR3nt: TGTGCCACCAGCAGAGAAGCAGTCGCGGGAGCGGGCTATGGCTACACCTTC